What follows are 22 T cell receptor beta chains derived from one specimen sequenced in a study of T cells in Graves' hyperthyroidism and ophthalmopathy. Amplified TCR beta CDR3 regions derived from RNA transcripts. The HTBI primer set was used in a first-round RT-PCR of the TCR CDR3. TCRdb itself ran the multiplex PCR reads through MiXCR, one entry per CDR3 protein. The sample lists some 360,000 distinct CDR3 sequences, about 15% occurring once. The sequencing sample was made of blood. Every receptor here comes from an older woman with Graves' hyperthyroidism.

This clonotype was seen at least ten times. The rearrangement uses TRBV12-3 or TRBV12-4 and TRBJ1-1, with unresolved D. The CDR3 runs to 12 residues. V was shortened by 2 bases and J by 6 bases, with 7 bases between the two germline ends. The CDR3 is CASSLPVSEAFF. CDR3 nucleotide sequence: TGTGCCAGCAGTTTACCAGTGTCTGAAGCTTTCTTT.

In its sample, this clonotype was seen many times. The chain employs TRBV6-1 and TRBJ2-2, with unresolved D. V lost 11 bases and J 6 bases, leaving 13 bases between the germline ends. The germline V gene has CDR1 MNHNS and CDR2 SASEGT. This CDR3 contains 12 residues. Here the CDR3 DNA reads TGTGCCGGCCGGGCCCTTTCCGGGGAGCTGTTTTTT. This sequence encodes CAGRALSGELFF.

The chain employs TRBV2 and TRBJ2-7; perhaps TRBD2 as D (6 bases). Germline loops: CDR1 SNHLY, CDR2 FYNNEI. The V end was cut by 6 bases, the J end by 0 bases, with 12 bases between. The CDR3 contains 14 residues. The CDR3 sequence: CASRTGVTSYEQYF. The CDR3 DNA follows: TGTGCCAGCAGGACGGGAGTCACCTCCTACGAGCAGTACTTC.

This clonotype was counted at least ten times. The chain joins TRBV12-5 to TRBJ1-5; D is ambiguous. CDR3 length: 12 amino acids. Trimming stripped 6 bases from V and 5 bases from J, with 8 bases between. Germline assignment: CDR1 LGHNT and CDR2 FRNRAP. The CDR3: CASGLDDQPQHF. The CDR3 nucleotides are TGTGCTAGTGGCCTAGATGATCAGCCCCAGCATTTT. The variable domain in full, with the rest retrieved from reference TRBV12-5 and TRBJ1-5, is DARVTQTPRHKVTEMGQEVTMRCQPILGHNTVFWYRQTMMQGLELLAYFRNRAPLDDSGMPKDRFSAEMPDATLATLKIQPSEPRDSAVYFCASGLDDQPQHFGDGTRLSIL.

The sample holds many counts of this clonotype. The gene calls are TRBV2 and TRBJ2-1, with 9 positions matching TRBD2. This CDR3 is 14 amino acids long. V shed 8 bases, J shed 9 bases, and the junction held 11 bases outside the gene matches. Germline V gives CDR1 SNHLY, CDR2 FYNNEI. The CDR3 reads CASRPGTSSGEQFF. CDR3 sequence (DNA): TGTGCCAGCCGACCCGGGACTAGCAGCGGTGAGCAGTTCTTC.

The chain is built from TRBV7-8 and TRBJ1-1, with D possibly being TRBD1 (6 bases). CDR3 size: 16 residues. V lost 7 bases and J 0 bases, leaving 18 bases between the germline ends. Germline CDR1 and CDR2: SGHVS and FQNEAQ. Written as DNA, the CDR3 is TGTGCCAGCACCAAAGGCCCGGGACAAATGAACACTGAAGCTTTCTTT. Encoded protein: CASTKGPGQMNTEAFF.

This clonotype was seen repeatedly, ten times or more. This chain uses TRBV10-1 with TRBJ1-1; weak D call: TRBD1 (5 bases). The CDR3 has 13 residues. The germline CDR1 and CDR2 sequences are WNHNN and SYGVQD (reference sequence). V lost 3 bases to trimming and J lost 2 bases, with 7 bases between them. The CDR3, as DNA: TGCGCCAGCAGTGATCGGGGCAACACTGAAGCTTTCTTT. Encoded protein: CASSDRGNTEAFF.

This clonotype has ten or more counts. The rearrangement joins TRBV18 to TRBJ2-2; 10 bases are a match to TRBD2. The germline gives CDR1 KGHSH, CDR2 LQKENI. The CDR3 sequence is 17 residues long. V lost 5 bases to trimming and J lost 1 base; unmatched junction nucleotides: 7. CDR3 protein: CASSGLAGERNTGELFF. DNA for the CDR3: TGTGCCAGCTCAGGGCTAGCGGGAGAGCGGAACACCGGGGAGCTGTTTTTT.

The chain has TRBV30 and TRBJ1-2; D possibly corresponds to TRBD1 (6 bases). With 1 base removed from V and 4 bases from J, the gap between germline ends came to 13 bases. Germline V gene sequence: CDR1 GTSNPN, CDR2 SVGIG (reference sequence). CDR3 length: 14 residues. CDR3 loop: CAWSAKQGSYGYTF. The CDR3 DNA is TGTGCCTGGAGTGCGAAACAGGGATCCTATGGCTACACCTTC.

This clonotype was seen a handful of times. The gene calls are TRBV3-1 and TRBJ1-2, with no clear D. Between the trimmed V and J ends, which lost 0 bases and 7 bases, there was a span of 6 bases. This CDR3 has 12 residues. Germline CDR1 is LGHDT and CDR2 is YNNKEL (reference sequence). The CDR3 DNA follows: TGTGCCAGCAGCCAAGATTTTGGTGGCTACACCTTC. It is translated as CASSQDFGGYTF.

V is TRBV14 and J is TRBJ1-2; maybe TRBD1 (5 bases). CDR1 is SGHDN and CDR2 is FVKESK in the germline V gene. This CDR3 comprises 14 residues. Trimming took 4 bases from V and 3 from J, leaving 12 bases between them. The CDR3, as DNA: TGTGCCAGCAGCCCCTTGGGACGGTACTATGGCTACACCTTC. As protein: CASSPLGRYYGYTF.

This clonotype was seen many times. The chain uses TRBV6-5 and TRBJ2-1; possibly TRBD2 for D (6 bases). The germline V and J ends were trimmed by 2 bases and 1 base, with 9 bases remaining between them. CDR1 is MNHEY, CDR2 SVGAGI, per germline. The CDR3 runs to 15 residues. The CDR3 coding sequence is TGTGCCAGCAGTTACAACAGCGGGTCCTACAATGAGCAGTTCTTC. Encoded protein: CASSYNSGSYNEQFF.

On this clonotype: A much larger clone is a single base away; this may be a read error. This chain joins TRBV18 and TRBJ2-6; 7 positions agree with TRBD2. The germline V gene has CDR1 KGHSH and CDR2 LQKENI. With 4 bases clipped from V and 0 bases from J, the junction kept 3 bases outside the gene matches. CDR3 size: 16 residues. The CDR3 protein is CASSLSGNSGANVLTF. The CDR3 nucleotides read TGTGCCAGCTCACTGAGCGGGAACTCTGGGGCCAACGTCCTGACTTTC.

This clonotype was counted between two and nine times. The V call is TRBV6-1, the J call TRBJ2-5; TRBD1 matches 7 bases. Germline V gene sequence: CDR1 MNHNS, CDR2 SASEGT. This CDR3 contains 15 residues. Losses at the gene ends were 5 bases for V and 2 bases for J; bases not matched to a gene: 8. The CDR3 nucleotides are TGTGCCAGCAGTAGACAGGGCAGGGGGCAAGAGACCCAGTACTTC. It is translated as CASSRQGRGQETQYF.

The genes are TRBV20-1 and TRBJ2-7; 14 nucleotides agree with TRBD2. The junction had 7 bases not matched to a gene; V was cut back by 4 bases and J by 2 bases. CDR1 DFQATT and CDR2 SNEGSKA come from the germline V gene (reference sequence). The CDR3 loop spans 16 amino acids. This CDR3 is CSAKPGLAGETYEQYF. Written as DNA, the CDR3 is TGCAGTGCTAAGCCGGGACTAGCGGGAGAGACCTACGAGCAGTACTTC.

The table lists this clonotype with many counts. The chain has TRBV11-1 and TRBJ2-1, with D possibly TRBD2 on 5 matching bases. This CDR3 is built from 12 residues. The V and J ends lost 2 bases and 7 bases respectively, with 6 bases between them. Germline V gene data show CDR1 as SGHAT and CDR2 as FQDESV (reference sequence). The chain's CDR3 is CASSLTGNEQFF. The CDR3 region has the DNA TGTGCCAGCAGCTTAACGGGGAATGAGCAGTTCTTC. Looking up the rest from reference TRBV11-1 and TRBJ2-1 gives the full variable domain: EAEVAQSPRYKITEKSQAVAFWCDPISGHATLYWYRQILGQGPELLVQFQDESVVDDSQLPKDRFSAERLKGVDSTLKIQPAELGDSAMYLCASSLTGNEQFFGPGTRLTVL.

The V and J genes are TRBV14 and TRBJ2-7; 13 nucleotides match TRBD2. Germline-derived CDR1 and CDR2 are SGHDN and FVKESK. The CDR3 has 18 amino acids. J gave up 5 bases and V 2 bases, and 12 bases lay outside the gene matches. CDR3 region: CASSQRRLAGGQVHEQYF. CDR3 bases: TGTGCCAGCAGCCAAAGGAGACTAGCGGGAGGCCAAGTCCACGAGCAGTACTTC. Combining the CDR3 with reference TRBV14 and TRBJ2-7 gives the whole variable domain EAGVTQFPSHSVIEKGQTVTLRCDPISGHDNLYWYRRVMGKEIKFLLHFVKESKQDESGMPNNRFLAERTGGTYSTLKVQPAELEDSGVYFCASSQRRLAGGQVHEQYFGPGTRLTVT.

The sample holds a few counts of this clonotype. This chain uses TRBV10-3 with TRBJ1-5; D ambiguous. Germline V gives CDR1 ENHRY, CDR2 SYGVKD. The V end was cut by 2 bases, the J end by 0 bases, with 2 bases between. CDR3 length: 13 residues. For the CDR3, the DNA is TGTGCCATCAGTGAGGGTAGCAATCAGCCCCAGCATTTT. Amino acids: CAISEGSNQPQHF.

This clonotype was recorded a few times. This chain connects TRBV7-9 to TRBJ2-2; 12 bases align to TRBD2. CDR3 length: 16 amino acids. The trim removed 6 bases at V and 3 bases at J, leaving 5 bases unmatched. The germline V gene encodes CDR1 SEHNR and CDR2 FQNEAQ (reference sequence). The CDR3 nucleotides read TGTGCCAGCAGGGATCGACTAGCGGGAGACACCGGGGAGCTGTTTTTT. Encoded protein: CASRDRLAGDTGELFF.

The table lists this clonotype with many counts. This CDR3 is CASSFSSGRRETQYF. The CDR3 DNA is TGTGCCAGCAGCTTTTCTAGCGGGAGACGTGAGACCCAGTACTTC. The V and J genes are TRBV7-8 and TRBJ2-5; 10 nucleotides align to TRBD2. CDR1 SGHVS and CDR2 FQNEAQ come from the germline V gene. The ends lost 3 bases at V and 5 bases at J; junction bases unmatched: 6. This CDR3 is built from 15 residues.

This clonotype was found many times. The rearrangement joins TRBV2 to TRBJ2-2, with D perhaps TRBD2 (6 bases). V was pared by 6 bases and J by 1 base, with 18 bases between. Germline V gene lookup returns CDR1 SNHLY and CDR2 FYNNEI. The CDR3 is 17 residues long. The CDR3 coding sequence is TGTGCCAGCAGGGGGGGATTATATCAGGGGAACACCGGGGAGCTGTTTTTT. It translates to CASRGGLYQGNTGELFF.

This clonotype appeared a few times. The J gene is TRBJ1-2, the V gene TRBV19, with D possibly TRBD1 on 6 matching bases. V lost 6 bases to trimming and J lost 5 bases, with 10 bases between them. The CDR3 spans 12 residues. In germline, CDR1 is LNHDA, CDR2 SQIVND (reference sequence). In nucleotides, the CDR3 is TGTGCCAGTAGGCCCAGGGGATATGGCTACACCTTC. The encoded protein is CASRPRGYGYTF.